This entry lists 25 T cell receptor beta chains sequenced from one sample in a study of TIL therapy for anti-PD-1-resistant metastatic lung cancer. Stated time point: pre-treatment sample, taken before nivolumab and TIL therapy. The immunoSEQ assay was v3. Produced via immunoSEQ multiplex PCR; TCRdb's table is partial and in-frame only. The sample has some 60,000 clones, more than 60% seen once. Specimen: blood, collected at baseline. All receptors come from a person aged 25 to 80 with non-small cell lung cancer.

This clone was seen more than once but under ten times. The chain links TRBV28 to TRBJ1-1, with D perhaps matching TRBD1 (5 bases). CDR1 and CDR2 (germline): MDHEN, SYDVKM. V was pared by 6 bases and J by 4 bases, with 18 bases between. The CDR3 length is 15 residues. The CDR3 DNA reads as TGTGCCAGCAGACCCGCCGGGGCGGACGGCACTGAAGCTTTCTTT. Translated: CASRPAGADGTEAFF. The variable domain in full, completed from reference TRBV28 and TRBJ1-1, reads DVKVTQSSRYLVKRTGEKVFLECVQDMDHENMFWYRQDPGLGLRLIYFSYDVKMKEKGDIPEGYSVSREKKERFSLILESASTNQTSMYLCASRPAGADGTEAFFGQGTRLTVV.

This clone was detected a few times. The CDR3 reads CASSWTGTNEKLFF. For the CDR3, the DNA is TGTGCCAGCAGCTGGACAGGGACTAATGAAAAACTGTTTTTT. V and J are TRBV7-2 and TRBJ1-4, with 8 bases fitting TRBD1. This CDR3 has 14 amino acids. Losses at the gene ends were 4 bases for V and 2 bases for J; bases not matched to a gene: 0. Germline V lookup: CDR1 SGHTA, CDR2 FQGNSA.

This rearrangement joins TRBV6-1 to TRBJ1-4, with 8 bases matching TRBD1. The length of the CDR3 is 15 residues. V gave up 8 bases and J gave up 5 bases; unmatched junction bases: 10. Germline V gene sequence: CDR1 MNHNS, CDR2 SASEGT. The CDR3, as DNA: TGTGCCAGCGGCTATGGACAGGGAGACAATGAAAAACTGTTTTTT. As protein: CASGYGQGDNEKLFF.

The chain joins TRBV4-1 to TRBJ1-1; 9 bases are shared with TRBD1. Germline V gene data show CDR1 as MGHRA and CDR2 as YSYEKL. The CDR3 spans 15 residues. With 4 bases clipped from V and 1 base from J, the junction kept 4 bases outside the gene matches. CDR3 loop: CASSPMDRGNTEAFF. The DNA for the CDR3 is TGCGCCAGCAGCCCCATGGACAGGGGGAACACTGAAGCTTTCTTT.

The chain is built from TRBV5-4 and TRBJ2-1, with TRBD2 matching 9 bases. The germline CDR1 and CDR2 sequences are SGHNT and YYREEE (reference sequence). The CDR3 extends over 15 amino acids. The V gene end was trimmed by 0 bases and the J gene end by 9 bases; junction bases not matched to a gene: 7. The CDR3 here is CASSLGLAGLSEQFF. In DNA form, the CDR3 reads TGTGCCAGCAGCTTGGGGCTAGCGGGATTGAGTGAGCAGTTCTTC.

The CDR3 nucleotides read TGTGCCAGCACCGCAGGGACAGGAATGAACACTGAAGCTTTCTTT. Residues: CASTAGTGMNTEAFF. The chain links TRBV2 to TRBJ1-1; 8 bases are shared with TRBD1. Germline V gene sequence: CDR1 SNHLY, CDR2 FYNNEI. The CDR3 runs 15 residues. V lost 7 bases and J lost 0; bases outside the gene matches: 7.

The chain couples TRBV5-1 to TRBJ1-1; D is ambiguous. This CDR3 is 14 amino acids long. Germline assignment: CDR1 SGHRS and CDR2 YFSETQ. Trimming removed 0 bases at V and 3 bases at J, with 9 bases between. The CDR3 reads CASSLGESYTEAFF. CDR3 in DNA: TGCGCCAGCAGCTTGGGGGAGAGCTACACTGAAGCTTTCTTT.

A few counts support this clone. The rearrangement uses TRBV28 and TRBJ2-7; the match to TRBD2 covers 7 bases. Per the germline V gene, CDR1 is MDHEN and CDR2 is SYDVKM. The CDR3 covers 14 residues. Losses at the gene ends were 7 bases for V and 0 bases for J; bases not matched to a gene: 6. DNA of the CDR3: TGTGCCAGCACCCCAGGGAGGGTCTCCTACGAGCAGTACTTC. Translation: CASTPGRVSYEQYF.

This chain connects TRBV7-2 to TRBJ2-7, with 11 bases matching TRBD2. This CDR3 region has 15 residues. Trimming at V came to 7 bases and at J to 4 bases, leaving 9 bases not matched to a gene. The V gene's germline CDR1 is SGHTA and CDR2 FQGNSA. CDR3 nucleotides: TGTGCCAGCACCTTTTTCGGACTAGCGGGTTACGAGCAGTACTTC. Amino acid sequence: CASTFFGLAGYEQYF.

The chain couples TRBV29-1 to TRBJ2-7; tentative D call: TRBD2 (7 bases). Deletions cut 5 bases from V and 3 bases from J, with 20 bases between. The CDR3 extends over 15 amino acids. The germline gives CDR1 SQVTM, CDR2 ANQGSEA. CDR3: CSVTPPGGAGYEQYF. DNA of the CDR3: TGCAGCGTTACCCCCCCGGGGGGCGCAGGCTACGAGCAGTACTTC.

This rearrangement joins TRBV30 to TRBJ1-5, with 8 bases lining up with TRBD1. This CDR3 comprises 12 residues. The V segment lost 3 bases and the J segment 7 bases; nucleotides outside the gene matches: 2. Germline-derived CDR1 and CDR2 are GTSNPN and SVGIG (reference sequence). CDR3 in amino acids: CAWRQGEQPQHF. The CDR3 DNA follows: TGTGCCTGGAGACAGGGGGAACAGCCCCAGCATTTT.

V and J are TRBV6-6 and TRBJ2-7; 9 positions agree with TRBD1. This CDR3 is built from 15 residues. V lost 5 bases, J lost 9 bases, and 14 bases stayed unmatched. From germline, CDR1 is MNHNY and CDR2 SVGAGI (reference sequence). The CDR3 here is CASSTTGTGLFGQYF. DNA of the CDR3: TGTGCCAGCAGTACTACCGGGACAGGGCTTTTCGGGCAGTACTTC.

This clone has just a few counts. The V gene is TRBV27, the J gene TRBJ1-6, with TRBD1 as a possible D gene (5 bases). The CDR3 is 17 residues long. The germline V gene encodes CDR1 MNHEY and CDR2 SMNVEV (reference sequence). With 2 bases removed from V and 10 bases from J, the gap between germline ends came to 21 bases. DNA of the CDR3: TGTGCCAGCAGTTTAGTGGTATCGGGTCTCGGGGGATCACCCCTCCACTTT. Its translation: CASSLVVSGLGGSPLHF.

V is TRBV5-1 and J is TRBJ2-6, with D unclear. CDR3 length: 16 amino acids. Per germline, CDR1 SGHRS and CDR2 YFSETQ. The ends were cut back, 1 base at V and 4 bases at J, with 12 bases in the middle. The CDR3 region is CASSLNMDPGANVLTF. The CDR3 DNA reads TGCGCCAGCAGCTTGAATATGGATCCAGGGGCCAACGTCCTGACTTTC.

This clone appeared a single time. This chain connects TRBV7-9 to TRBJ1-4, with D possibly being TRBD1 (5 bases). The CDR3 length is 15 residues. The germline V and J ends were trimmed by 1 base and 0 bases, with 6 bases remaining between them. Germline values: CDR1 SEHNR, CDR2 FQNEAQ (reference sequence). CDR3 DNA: TGTGCCAGCAGCTTAGGCAGGGCAACTAATGAAAAACTGTTTTTT. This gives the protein CASSLGRATNEKLFF.

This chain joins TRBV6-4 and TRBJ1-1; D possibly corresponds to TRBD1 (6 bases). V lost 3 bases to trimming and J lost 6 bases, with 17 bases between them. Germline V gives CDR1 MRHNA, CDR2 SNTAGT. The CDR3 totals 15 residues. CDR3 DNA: TGTGCCAGCAGTGAGTCCCCACAGGGAGGGTCTGAAGCTTTCTTT. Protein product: CASSESPQGGSEAFF.

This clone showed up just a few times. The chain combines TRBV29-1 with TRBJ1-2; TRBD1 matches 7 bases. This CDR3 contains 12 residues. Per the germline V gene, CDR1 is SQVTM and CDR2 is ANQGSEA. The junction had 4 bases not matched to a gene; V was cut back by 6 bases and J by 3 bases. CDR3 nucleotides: TGCAGCGTGCTGAGGGGGCACTATGGCTACACCTTC. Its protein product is CSVLRGHYGYTF.

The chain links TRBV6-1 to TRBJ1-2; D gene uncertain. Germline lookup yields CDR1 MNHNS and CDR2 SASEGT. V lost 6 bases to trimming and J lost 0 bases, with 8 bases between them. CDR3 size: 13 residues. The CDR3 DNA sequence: TGTGCCAGCAGGGAACCATCTAACTATGGCTACACCTTC. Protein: CASREPSNYGYTF.

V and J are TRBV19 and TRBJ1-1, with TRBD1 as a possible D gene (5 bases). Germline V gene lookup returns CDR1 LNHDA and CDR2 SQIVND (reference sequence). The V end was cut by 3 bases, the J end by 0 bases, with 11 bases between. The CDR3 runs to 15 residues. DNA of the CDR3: TGTGCCAGTAGTATCGACAGAAACATGAACACTGAAGCTTTCTTT. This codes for CASSIDRNMNTEAFF.

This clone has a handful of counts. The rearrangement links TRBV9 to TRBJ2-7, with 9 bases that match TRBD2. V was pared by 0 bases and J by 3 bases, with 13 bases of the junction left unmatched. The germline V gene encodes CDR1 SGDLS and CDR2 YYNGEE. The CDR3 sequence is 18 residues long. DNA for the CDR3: TGTGCCAGCAGCGTAGGTCCCTCCAAGCGGGAGGCTCACTACGAGCAGTACTTC. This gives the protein CASSVGPSKREAHYEQYF.

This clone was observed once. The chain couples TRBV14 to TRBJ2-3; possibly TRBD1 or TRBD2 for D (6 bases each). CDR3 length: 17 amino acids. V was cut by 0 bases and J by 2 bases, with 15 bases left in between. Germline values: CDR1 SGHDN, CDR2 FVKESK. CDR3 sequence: CASSQDGGRHLTDTQYF. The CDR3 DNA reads TGTGCCAGCAGCCAAGATGGGGGGCGACACCTCACAGATACGCAGTATTTT.

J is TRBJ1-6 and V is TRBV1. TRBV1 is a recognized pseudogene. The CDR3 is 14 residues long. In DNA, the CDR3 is TGCACCAGCAGCCGGGGGGACTATAATTCACCCCTCCACTTT. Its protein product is CTSSRGDYNSPLHF.

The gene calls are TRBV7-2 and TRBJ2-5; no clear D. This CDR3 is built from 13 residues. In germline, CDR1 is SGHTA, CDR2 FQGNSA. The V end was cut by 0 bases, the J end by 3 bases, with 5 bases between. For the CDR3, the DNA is TGTGCCAGCAGCTTAGCGAAGGAAGAGACCCAGTACTTC. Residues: CASSLAKEETQYF.

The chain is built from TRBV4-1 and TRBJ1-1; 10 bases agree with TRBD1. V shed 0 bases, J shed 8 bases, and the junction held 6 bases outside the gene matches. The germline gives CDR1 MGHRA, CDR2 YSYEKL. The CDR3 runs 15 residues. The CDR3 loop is CASSQDSRQGAEAFF. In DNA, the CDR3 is TGCGCCAGCAGCCAAGATTCGAGACAGGGGGCGGAAGCTTTCTTT.

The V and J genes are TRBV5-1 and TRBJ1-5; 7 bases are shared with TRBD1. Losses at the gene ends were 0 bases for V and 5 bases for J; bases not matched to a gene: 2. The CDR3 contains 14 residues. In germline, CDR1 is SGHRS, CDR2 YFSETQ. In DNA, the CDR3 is TGCGCCAGCAGCTTGGAGCAGGGGGATCAGCCCCAGCATTTT. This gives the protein CASSLEQGDQPQHF.